This entry features one T cell receptor beta chain sequence. The data derive from a study of blood T cell repertoires in COVID-19. The length of the CDR3 is 15 residues. Assay: immunoSEQ multiplex PCR; the TCRdb copy retains only in-frame clones and omits some. The sample comprises about 200,000 clones, about 84% of which are singletons, and 9.5% to 15% rests with the top ten. This clonotype was obtained from a human donor in a cohort sampled during active COVID-19. This chain uses TRBV21-1 with TRBJ2-1; the listed D gene, TRBD2, was not tested against the DNA. TRBV21-1 is a known pseudogene. The sequenced sample consisted of peripheral blood. The chain's CDR3 is CATFVAGHSYNEQFF. The CDR3, as DNA: TGTGCCACCTTCGTAGCGGGACACTCCTACAATGAGCAGTTCTTC.